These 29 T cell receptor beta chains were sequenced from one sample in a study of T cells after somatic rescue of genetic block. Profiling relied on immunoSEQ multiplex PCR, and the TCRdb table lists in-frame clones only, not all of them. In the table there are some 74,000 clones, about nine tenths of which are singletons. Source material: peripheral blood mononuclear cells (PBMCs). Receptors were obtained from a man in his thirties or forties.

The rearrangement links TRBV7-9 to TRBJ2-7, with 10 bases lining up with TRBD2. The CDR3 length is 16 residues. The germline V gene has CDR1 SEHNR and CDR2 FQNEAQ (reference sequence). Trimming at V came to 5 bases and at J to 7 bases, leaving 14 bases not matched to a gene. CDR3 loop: CASSPGGAGGPGEQYF. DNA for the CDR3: TGTGCCAGCAGCCCTGGGGGAGCGGGAGGGCCGGGGGAGCAGTACTTC. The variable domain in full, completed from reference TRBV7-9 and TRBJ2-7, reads DTGVSQNPRHKITKRGQNVTFRCDPISEHNRLYWYRQTLGQGPEFLTYFQNEAQLEKSRLLSDRFSAERPKGSFSTLEIQRTEQGDSAMYLCASSPGGAGGPGEQYFGPGTRLTVT.

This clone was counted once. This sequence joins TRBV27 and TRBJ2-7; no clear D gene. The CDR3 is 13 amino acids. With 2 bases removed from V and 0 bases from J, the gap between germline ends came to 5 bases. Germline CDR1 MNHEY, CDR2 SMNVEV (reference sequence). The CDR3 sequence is CASSLDSSYEQYF. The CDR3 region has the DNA TGTGCCAGCAGTTTAGATTCCTCCTACGAGCAGTACTTC.

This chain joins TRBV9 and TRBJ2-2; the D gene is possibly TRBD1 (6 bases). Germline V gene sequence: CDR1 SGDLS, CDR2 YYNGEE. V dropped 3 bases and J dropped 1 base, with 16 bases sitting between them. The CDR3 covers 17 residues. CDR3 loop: CASSEKIGTLNTGELFF. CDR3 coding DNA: TGTGCCAGCAGCGAGAAGATAGGGACACTGAACACCGGGGAGCTGTTTTTT.

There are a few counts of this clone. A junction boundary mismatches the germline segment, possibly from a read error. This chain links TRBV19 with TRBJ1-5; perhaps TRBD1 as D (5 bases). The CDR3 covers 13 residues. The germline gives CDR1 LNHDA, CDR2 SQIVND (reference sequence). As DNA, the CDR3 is TGTGCCAGTAGGCCTCGAAGGGGAGGTGGCCCAAGTTTT. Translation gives CASRPRRGGGPSF.

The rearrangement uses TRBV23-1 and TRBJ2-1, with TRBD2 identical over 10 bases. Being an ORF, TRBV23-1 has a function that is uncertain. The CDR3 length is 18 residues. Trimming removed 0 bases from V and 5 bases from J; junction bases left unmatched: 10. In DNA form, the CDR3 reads TGCGCCAGCAGTCAATCGAGACCTAGCGGGAGAGTTAACAATGAGCAGTTCTTC. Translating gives CASSQSRPSGRVNNEQFF.

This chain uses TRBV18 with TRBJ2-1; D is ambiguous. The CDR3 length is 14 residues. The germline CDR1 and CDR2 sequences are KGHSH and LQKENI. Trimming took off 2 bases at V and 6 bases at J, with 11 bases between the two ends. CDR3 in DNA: TGTGCCAGCTCACCAAGGGTGAGTGTCAATGAGCAGTTCTTC. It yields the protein CASSPRVSVNEQFF.

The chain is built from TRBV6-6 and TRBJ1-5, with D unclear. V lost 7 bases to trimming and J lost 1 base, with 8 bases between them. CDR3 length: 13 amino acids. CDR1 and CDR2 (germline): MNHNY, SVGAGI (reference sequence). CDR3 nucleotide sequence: TGTGCCAGCAACGGGGTGAGCAATCAGCCCCAGCATTTT. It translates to CASNGVSNQPQHF.

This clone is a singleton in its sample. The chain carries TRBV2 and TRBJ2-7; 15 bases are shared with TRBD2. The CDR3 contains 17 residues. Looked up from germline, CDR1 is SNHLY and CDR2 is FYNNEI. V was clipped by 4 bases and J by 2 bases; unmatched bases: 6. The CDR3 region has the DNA TGTGCCAGCAGTGGGGGACTAGCGGGGGGTCATACCTACGAGCAGTACTTC. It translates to CASSGGLAGGHTYEQYF. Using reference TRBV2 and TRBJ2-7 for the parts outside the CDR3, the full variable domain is EPEVTQTPSHQVTQMGQEVILRCVPISNHLYFYWYRQILGQKVEFLVSFYNNEISEKSEIFDDQFSVERPDGSNFTLKIRSTKLEDSAMYFCASSGGLAGGHTYEQYFGPGTRLTVT.

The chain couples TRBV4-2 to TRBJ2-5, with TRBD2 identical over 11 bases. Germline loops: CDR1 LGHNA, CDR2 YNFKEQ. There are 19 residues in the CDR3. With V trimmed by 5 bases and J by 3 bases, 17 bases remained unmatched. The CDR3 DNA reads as TGTGCCAGCAGCGGTATACGGGGGAGCGCTAGCGGGAGGAAAGAGACCCAGTACTTC. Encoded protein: CASSGIRGSASGRKETQYF.

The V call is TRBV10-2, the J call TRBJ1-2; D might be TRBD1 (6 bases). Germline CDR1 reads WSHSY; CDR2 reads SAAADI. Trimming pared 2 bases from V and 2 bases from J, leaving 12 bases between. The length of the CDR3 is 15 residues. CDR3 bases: TGCGCCAGCAGTGAGCCCCGGACAGCAAACTATGGCTACACCTTC. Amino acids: CASSEPRTANYGYTF.

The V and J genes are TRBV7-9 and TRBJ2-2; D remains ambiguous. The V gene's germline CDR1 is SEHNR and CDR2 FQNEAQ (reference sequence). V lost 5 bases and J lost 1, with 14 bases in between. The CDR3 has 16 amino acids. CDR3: CASSHPGSVNTGELFF. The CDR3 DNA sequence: TGTGCCAGCAGCCACCCAGGCAGCGTGAACACCGGGGAGCTGTTTTTT.

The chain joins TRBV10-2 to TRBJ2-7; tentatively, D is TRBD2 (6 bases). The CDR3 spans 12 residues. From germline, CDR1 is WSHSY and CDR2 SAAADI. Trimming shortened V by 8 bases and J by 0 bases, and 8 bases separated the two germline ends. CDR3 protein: CASGGSSYEQYF. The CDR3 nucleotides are TGCGCCAGCGGGGGGAGCTCCTACGAGCAGTACTTC.

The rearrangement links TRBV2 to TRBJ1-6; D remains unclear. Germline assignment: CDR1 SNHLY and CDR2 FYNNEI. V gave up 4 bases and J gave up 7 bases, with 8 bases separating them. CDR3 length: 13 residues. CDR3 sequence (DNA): TGTGCCAGCAGTGCGGCAGAAAATTCACCCCTCCACTTT. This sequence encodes CASSAAENSPLHF.

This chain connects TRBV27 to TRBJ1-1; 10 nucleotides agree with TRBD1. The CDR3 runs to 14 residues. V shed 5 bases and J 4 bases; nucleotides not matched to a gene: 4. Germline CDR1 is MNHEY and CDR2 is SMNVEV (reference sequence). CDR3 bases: TGTGCCAGCAGTCCTCGGGACAGGGGCACTGAAGCTTTCTTT. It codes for CASSPRDRGTEAFF.

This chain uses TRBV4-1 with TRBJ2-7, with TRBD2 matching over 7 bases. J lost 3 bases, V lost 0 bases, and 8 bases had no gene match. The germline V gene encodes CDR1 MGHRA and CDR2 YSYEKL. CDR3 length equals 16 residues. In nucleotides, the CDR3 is TGCGCCAGCAGCCAAGATCGGAGCGGGATTAACTACGAGCAGTACTTC. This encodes CASSQDRSGINYEQYF.

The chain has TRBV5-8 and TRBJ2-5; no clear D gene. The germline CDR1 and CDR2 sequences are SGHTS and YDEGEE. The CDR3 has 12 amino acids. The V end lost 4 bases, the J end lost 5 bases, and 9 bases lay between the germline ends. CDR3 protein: CASSPLRETQYF. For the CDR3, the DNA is TGTGCCAGCAGCCCCCTACGGGAGACCCAGTACTTC.

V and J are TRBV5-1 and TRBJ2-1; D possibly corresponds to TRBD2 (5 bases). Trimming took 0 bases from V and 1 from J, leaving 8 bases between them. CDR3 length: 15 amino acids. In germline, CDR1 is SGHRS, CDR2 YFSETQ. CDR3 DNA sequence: TGCGCCAGCAGCTTGGGTCCGGGATCCTACAATGAGCAGTTCTTC. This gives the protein CASSLGPGSYNEQFF.

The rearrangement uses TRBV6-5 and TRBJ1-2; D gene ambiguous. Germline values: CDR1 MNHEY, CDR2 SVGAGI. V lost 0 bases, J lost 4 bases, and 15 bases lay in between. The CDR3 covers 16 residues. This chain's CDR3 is CASSYSTRELGYGYTF. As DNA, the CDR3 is TGTGCCAGCAGTTACTCCACGAGGGAACTTGGCTATGGCTACACCTTC.

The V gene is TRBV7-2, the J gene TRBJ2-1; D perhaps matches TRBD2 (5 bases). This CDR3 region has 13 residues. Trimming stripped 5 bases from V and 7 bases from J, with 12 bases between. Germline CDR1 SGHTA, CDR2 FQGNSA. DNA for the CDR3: TGTGCCAGCAGCGTACCGGGATGGAATGAGCAGTTCTTC. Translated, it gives CASSVPGWNEQFF.

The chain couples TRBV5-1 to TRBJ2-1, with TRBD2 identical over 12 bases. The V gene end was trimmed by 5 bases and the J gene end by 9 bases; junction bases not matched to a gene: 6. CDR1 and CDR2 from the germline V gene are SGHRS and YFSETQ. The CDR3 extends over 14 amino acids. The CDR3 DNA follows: TGCGCCAGCAGGCCGACTAGCGGGAGTGGTGAGCAGTTCTTC. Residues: CASRPTSGSGEQFF.

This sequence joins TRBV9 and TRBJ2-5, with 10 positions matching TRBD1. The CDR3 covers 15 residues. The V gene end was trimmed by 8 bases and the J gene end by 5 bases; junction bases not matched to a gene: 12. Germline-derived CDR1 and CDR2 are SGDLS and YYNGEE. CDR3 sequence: CASTPGTGVGETQYF. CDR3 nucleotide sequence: TGTGCCAGTACTCCCGGGACAGGGGTAGGGGAGACCCAGTACTTC.

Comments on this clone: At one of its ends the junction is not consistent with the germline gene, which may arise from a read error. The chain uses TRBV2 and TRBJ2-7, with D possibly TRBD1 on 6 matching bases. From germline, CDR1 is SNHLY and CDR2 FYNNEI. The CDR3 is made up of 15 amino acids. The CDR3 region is CASSEGGPTLYEQYF. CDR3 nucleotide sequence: TGTGCCAGCAGCGAAGGGGGTCCTACCCTCTACGAGCAGTACTTC.

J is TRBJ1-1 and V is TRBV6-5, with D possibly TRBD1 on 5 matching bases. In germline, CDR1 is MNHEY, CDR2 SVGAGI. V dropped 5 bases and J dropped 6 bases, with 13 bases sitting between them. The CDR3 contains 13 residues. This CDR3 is CASSSMVGAEAFF. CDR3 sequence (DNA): TGTGCCAGCAGTAGTATGGTGGGGGCTGAAGCTTTCTTT.

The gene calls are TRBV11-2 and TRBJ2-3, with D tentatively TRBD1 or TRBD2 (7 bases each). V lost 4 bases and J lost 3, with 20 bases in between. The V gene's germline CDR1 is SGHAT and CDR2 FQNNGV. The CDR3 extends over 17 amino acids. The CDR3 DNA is TGTGCCAGCAGCTCAAGGCTAGGGCAGGGGGGGACAGATACGCAGTATTTT. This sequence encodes CASSSRLGQGGTDTQYF.

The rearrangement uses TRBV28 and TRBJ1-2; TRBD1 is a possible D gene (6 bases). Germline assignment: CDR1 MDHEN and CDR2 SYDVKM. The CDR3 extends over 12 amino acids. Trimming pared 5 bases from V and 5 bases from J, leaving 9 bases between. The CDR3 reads CASSVGTYGYTF. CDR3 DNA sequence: TGTGCCAGCAGTGTCGGGACATATGGCTACACCTTC.

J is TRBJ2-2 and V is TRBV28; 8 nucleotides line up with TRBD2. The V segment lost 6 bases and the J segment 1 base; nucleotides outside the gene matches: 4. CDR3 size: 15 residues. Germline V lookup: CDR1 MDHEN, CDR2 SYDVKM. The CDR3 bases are TGTGCCAGCAGCCACGGGAGGGTGAACACCGGGGAGCTGTTTTTT. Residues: CASSHGRVNTGELFF.

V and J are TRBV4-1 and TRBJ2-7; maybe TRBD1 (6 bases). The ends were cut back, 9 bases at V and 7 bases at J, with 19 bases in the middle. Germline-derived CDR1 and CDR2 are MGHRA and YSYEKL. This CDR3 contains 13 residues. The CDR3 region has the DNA TGCGCCAGTGGCGACAGGAGCTTTGAGGAGCAGTACTTC. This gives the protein CASGDRSFEEQYF.

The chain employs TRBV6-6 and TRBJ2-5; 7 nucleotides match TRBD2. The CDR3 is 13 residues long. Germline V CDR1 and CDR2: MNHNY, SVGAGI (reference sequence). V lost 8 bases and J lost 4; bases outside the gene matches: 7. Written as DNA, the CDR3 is TGTGCCAGCGGCGGGGTAGCGGGAGAGACCCAGTACTTC. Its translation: CASGGVAGETQYF.

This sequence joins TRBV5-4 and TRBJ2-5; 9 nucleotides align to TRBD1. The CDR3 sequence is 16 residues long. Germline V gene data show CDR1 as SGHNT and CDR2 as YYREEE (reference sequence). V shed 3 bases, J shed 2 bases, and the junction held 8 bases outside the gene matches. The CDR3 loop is CASSSEGQGIQETQYF. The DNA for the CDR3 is TGTGCCAGCAGCTCGGAGGGACAGGGAATACAAGAGACCCAGTACTTC.